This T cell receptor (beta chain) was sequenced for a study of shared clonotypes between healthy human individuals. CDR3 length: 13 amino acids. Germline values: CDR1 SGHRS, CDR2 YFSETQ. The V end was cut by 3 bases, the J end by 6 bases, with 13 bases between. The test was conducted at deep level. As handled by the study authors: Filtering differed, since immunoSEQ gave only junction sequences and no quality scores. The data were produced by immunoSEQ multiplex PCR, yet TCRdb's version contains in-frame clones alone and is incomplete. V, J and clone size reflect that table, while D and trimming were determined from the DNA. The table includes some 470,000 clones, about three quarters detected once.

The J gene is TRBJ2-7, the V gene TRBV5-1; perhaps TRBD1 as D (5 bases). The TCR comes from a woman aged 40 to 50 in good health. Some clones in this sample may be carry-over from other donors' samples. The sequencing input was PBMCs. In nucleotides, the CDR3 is TGCGCCAGCAGCTCTACCACAGGAACCGAGCAGTACTTC. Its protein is CASSSTTGTEQYF.